Below, 25 T cell receptor beta chains from the same sample are listed, as sequenced in a study of T-cell memory formation after mild COVID-19. Using its own MiXCR run on the 5' RACE reads, TCRdb lists one record per CDR3 protein. The sample holds roughly 130,000 distinct CDR3 sequences; less than 6.5% are singletons and the top ten take approximately 2%. Sequenced material: PBMCs or a T cell subset sorted from them (not recorded which). The receptors derive from an adult woman who had mild COVID-19 (a few samples of this study predate the infection). Cell type and time point are not known.

The chain uses TRBV15 and TRBJ2-7; 9 nucleotides line up with TRBD1. CDR1 is LNHNV, CDR2 YYDKDF, per germline (reference sequence). Unmatched junction bases numbered 16, after V lost 1 base and J lost 9 bases. This CDR3 comprises 17 residues. The CDR3 sequence is CATSRVIGTGSREGQYF. Written as DNA, the CDR3 is TGTGCCACCAGCAGAGTAATAGGGACAGGGAGTCGAGAAGGGCAGTACTTC.

The sample holds many counts of this clonotype. The rearrangement links TRBV5-1 to TRBJ2-1; either TRBD1 or TRBD2 may fit D (6 bases each). The V and J ends lost 5 bases and 2 bases respectively, with 11 bases between them. Germline loops: CDR1 SGHRS, CDR2 YFSETQ. The CDR3 runs to 14 residues. The CDR3 sequence: CASRRGEAYNEQFF. Here the CDR3 DNA reads TGCGCCAGCAGGAGGGGGGAGGCCTACAATGAGCAGTTCTTC.

In this sample, this clonotype turned up many times. The chain links TRBV20-1 to TRBJ1-1; no clear D. The CDR3 is 13 amino acids. Looked up from germline, CDR1 is DFQATT and CDR2 is SNEGSKA (reference sequence). Trimming removed 4 bases from V and 7 bases from J, with 16 bases in between. The CDR3 coding sequence is TGCAGTGCTACTCCATGGTCCGGGAATGAAGCTTTCTTT. Amino acid sequence: CSATPWSGNEAFF.

In this sample, this clonotype turned up a few times. The V and J genes are TRBV11-2 and TRBJ2-1; D remains unclear. V gave up 4 bases and J gave up 4 bases, with 17 bases separating them. The CDR3 extends over 16 amino acids. The V gene's germline CDR1 is SGHAT and CDR2 FQNNGV. CDR3 coding DNA: TGTGCCAGCAGCTCGATCAAGGCGCTTGCTTACAATGAGCAGTTCTTC. It encodes CASSSIKALAYNEQFF.

CDR3 coding DNA: TGCGCCAGCAGCGGTTCAGCGGGCTTAGCGGGGCAACTTTACAATGAGCAGTTCTTC. It translates to CASSGSAGLAGQLYNEQFF. The rearrangement joins TRBV4-3 to TRBJ2-1, with 8 bases fitting TRBD2. The CDR3 contains 19 residues. Germline V gives CDR1 LGHNA, CDR2 YSLEER. The J segment lost 4 bases and the V segment lost 5 bases, leaving 19 bases of the junction unmatched.

This clonotype was detected only a few times. The chain is built from TRBV20-1 and TRBJ2-3, with D maybe TRBD1 (5 bases). Germline V gene sequence: CDR1 DFQATT, CDR2 SNEGSKA (reference sequence). The V end lost 1 base, the J end lost 0 bases, and 11 bases lay between the germline ends. CDR3 length: 15 residues. In DNA, the CDR3 is TGCAGTGCTAGAGGGGGCTCCTCTAGCACAGATACGCAGTATTTT. Protein: CSARGGSSSTDTQYF.

This clonotype was counted only a few times. The chain's CDR3 is CASSDGGNTEAFF. The CDR3 DNA is TGTGCCAGCAGTGACGGTGGTAACACTGAAGCTTTCTTT. The chain employs TRBV2 and TRBJ1-1; no clear D gene. V was clipped by 3 bases and J by 2 bases, with 7 bases between them. Germline V CDR1 and CDR2: SNHLY, FYNNEI. The CDR3 runs 13 residues.

This clonotype has just a few counts. The chain recombines TRBV4-3 with TRBJ1-1; D possibly corresponds to TRBD1 (6 bases). The CDR3 runs 17 residues. Trimming took off 0 bases at V and 3 bases at J, with 17 bases between the two ends. In germline, CDR1 is LGHNA, CDR2 YSLEER. CDR3 DNA sequence: TGCGCCAGCAGCCAAGATCTGGTTCGGGGGGCCTACACTGAAGCTTTCTTT. Its translation is CASSQDLVRGAYTEAFF.

This clonotype has ten or more counts. The gene calls are TRBV6-2 or TRBV6-3 and TRBJ2-1; the D gene is possibly TRBD2 (6 bases). The CDR3 covers 14 residues. V lost 6 bases, J lost 4 bases, and 13 bases lay in between. From germline, CDR1 is MNHEY and CDR2 SVGEGT. CDR3 DNA: TGTGCCAGCAGAGGAAACGGGGGATACAATGAGCAGTTCTTC. This translates into CASRGNGGYNEQFF.

This clonotype has a handful of counts. The chain links TRBV5-5 to TRBJ2-2; TRBD1 matches 10 bases. This CDR3 is built from 17 residues. The J segment lost 4 bases and the V segment lost 2 bases, leaving 8 bases of the junction unmatched. CDR1 SGHKS and CDR2 YYEKEE come from the germline V gene (reference sequence). DNA of the CDR3: TGTGCCAGCAGCTTAAGAGGGGGGACAGGGGTCACCGGGGAGCTGTTTTTT. This translates into CASSLRGGTGVTGELFF. The full variable domain, with the rest looked up from reference TRBV5-5 and TRBJ2-2, is DAGVTQSPTHLIKTRGQQVTLRCSPISGHKSVSWYQQVLGQGPQFIFQYYEKEERGRGNFPDRFSARQFPNYSSELNVNALLLGDSALYLCASSLRGGTGVTGELFFGEGSRLTVL.

The rearrangement uses TRBV7-9 and TRBJ2-6, with D unresolved. The CDR3 contains 15 residues. The V gene lost 2 bases and the J gene lost 0 bases, with 5 bases spanning the gap. Germline V gene lookup returns CDR1 SEHNR and CDR2 FQNEAQ (reference sequence). The CDR3 nucleotides are TGTGCCAGCAGCTTACAGCTCTCTGGGGCCAACGTCCTGACTTTC. Its translation: CASSLQLSGANVLTF.

For the CDR3, the DNA is TGTGCCAGCACCAAACAGGCGATGAACACTGAAGCTTTCTTT. This gives the protein CASTKQAMNTEAFF. The V call is TRBV7-2, the J call TRBJ1-1; tentative D call: TRBD1 (5 bases). The V end was cut by 7 bases, the J end by 0 bases, with 12 bases between. The germline V gene has CDR1 SGHTA and CDR2 FQGNSA. The CDR3 consists of 14 residues.

This clonotype was found a few times. This CDR3 is CASSFRGSTDTQYF. As DNA, the CDR3 is TGTGCCAGCAGTTTCAGGGGTAGCACAGATACGCAGTATTTT. This chain connects TRBV12-3 or TRBV12-4 to TRBJ2-3; D possibly corresponds to TRBD1 (6 bases). CDR3 length equals 14 residues. With 3 bases removed from V and 0 bases from J, the gap between germline ends came to 7 bases.

This clonotype was seen only a few times. The chain uses TRBV15 and TRBJ2-3; 10 bases line up with TRBD2. The length of the CDR3 is 20 residues. J gave up 9 bases and V 0 bases, and 21 bases lay outside the gene matches. Germline-derived CDR1 and CDR2 are LNHNV and YYDKDF (reference sequence). The CDR3, as DNA: TGTGCCACCAGCAGAGATGGCGAACTAGCGGGGACGCGCCGGAGGTTGACGCAGTATTTT. Protein: CATSRDGELAGTRRRLTQYF.

The chain links TRBV12-3 or TRBV12-4 to TRBJ1-1; TRBD1 might be the D (5 bases). This CDR3 has 16 residues. With 3 bases removed from V and 10 bases from J, the gap between germline ends came to 24 bases. CDR3 protein: CASSLWGPLGQDTAFF. CDR3 sequence (DNA): TGTGCCAGCAGTTTGTGGGGTCCTTTGGGTCAGGACACAGCTTTCTTT.

There are many counts of this clonotype. The J gene is TRBJ2-3, the V gene TRBV4-1; 7 positions agree with TRBD2. The CDR3 loop spans 17 amino acids. CDR1 and CDR2 from the germline V gene are MGHRA and YSYEKL. V dropped 0 bases and J dropped 1; count of bases not matched to a gene: 7. CDR3 in amino acids: CASSQDGAGRRTDTQYF. CDR3 DNA sequence: TGCGCCAGCAGCCAAGATGGAGCGGGGCGTCGCACAGATACGCAGTATTTT.

The chain couples TRBV20-1 to TRBJ2-1; D possibly matches TRBD1 or TRBD2 (5 bases each). Germline V CDR1 and CDR2: DFQATT, SNEGSKA (reference sequence). CDR3 size: 16 residues. V was cut by 2 bases and J by 6 bases, with 20 bases left in between. This CDR3 reads CSARSLGGAVGNEQFF. CDR3 coding DNA: TGCAGTGCTAGATCTCTTGGGGGAGCGGTCGGCAATGAGCAGTTCTTC.

V usage is TRBV2 and J usage is TRBJ2-3, with 7 bases fitting TRBD1. Per germline, CDR1 SNHLY and CDR2 FYNNEI. There are 14 residues in the CDR3. Losses at the gene ends were 6 bases for V and 0 bases for J; bases not matched to a gene: 3. The CDR3 DNA is TGTGCCAGCAGCGGACAGGCAAGCACAGATACGCAGTATTTT. Translation gives CASSGQASTDTQYF.

This sequence joins TRBV20-1 and TRBJ1-2, with D perhaps TRBD1 (5 bases). CDR1 and CDR2 (germline): DFQATT, SNEGSKA (reference sequence). This CDR3 comprises 15 residues. V gave up 0 bases and J gave up 2 bases, with 13 bases separating them. The CDR3 here is CSARDLEGKNYGYTF. In nucleotides, the CDR3 is TGCAGTGCTAGAGATCTTGAGGGGAAGAACTATGGCTACACCTTC.

This clonotype has at least ten counts. This chain links TRBV6-5 with TRBJ2-2; no reliable D call. The CDR3 covers 16 residues. Germline V gene lookup returns CDR1 MNHEY and CDR2 SVGAGI. Between the trimmed V and J ends, which lost 6 bases and 1 base, there was a span of 15 bases. The CDR3 sequence is CASSIGHAVNTGELFF. The CDR3 DNA sequence: TGTGCCAGCAGCATAGGGCACGCCGTGAACACCGGGGAGCTGTTTTTT.

This clonotype was seen many times. The V call is TRBV7-9, the J call TRBJ2-5; D might be TRBD2 (6 bases). Germline V CDR1 and CDR2: SEHNR, FQNEAQ (reference sequence). The V end was cut by 0 bases, the J end by 5 bases, with 13 bases between. CDR3 length: 15 amino acids. CDR3 residues: CASSLALGEAETQYF. The CDR3 bases are TGTGCCAGCAGCTTAGCGCTTGGGGAGGCGGAGACCCAGTACTTC.

This clonotype showed up just a few times. V gene TRBV29-1 combines with J gene TRBJ2-5; D might be TRBD2 (6 bases). The germline V gene encodes CDR1 SQVTM and CDR2 ANQGSEA. Deletions cut 4 bases from V and 5 bases from J, with 11 bases between. CDR3 length equals 12 residues. DNA of the CDR3: TGCAGCGTTGGACTGCGGGGTGAGACCCAGTACTTC. Translated: CSVGLRGETQYF.

This clonotype was seen a few times. V is TRBV5-6 and J is TRBJ1-6; a weak D match, TRBD1 (6 bases). V shed 0 bases and J shed 5 bases, with 9 bases lying between them. The CDR3 sequence is 15 residues long. CDR1 and CDR2 (germline): SGHDT, YYEEEE. CDR3 nucleotide sequence: TGTGCCAGCAGCTTGGGACAGGCTAATAATTCACCCCTCCACTTT. This translates into CASSLGQANNSPLHF. Based on the CDR3 plus reference TRBV5-6 and TRBJ1-6, the full variable domain is DAGVTQSPTHLIKTRGQQVTLRCSPKSGHDTVSWYQQALGQGPQFIFQYYEEEERQRGNFPDRFSGHQFPNYSSELNVNALLLGDSALYLCASSLGQANNSPLHFGNGTRLTVT.

The sample holds a few counts of this clonotype. This chain uses TRBV24-1 with TRBJ2-3; D is uncertain. Germline V gene lookup returns CDR1 KGHDR and CDR2 SFDVKD. The CDR3 is 15 amino acids. Trimming removed 2 bases at V and 3 bases at J, with 11 bases between. In DNA, the CDR3 is TGTGCCACCAGTGATTCTTGGGGTCAGACAGATACGCAGTATTTT. Translating it yields CATSDSWGQTDTQYF.

CDR3 amino acids: CASSVSPYSNQPQHF. CDR3 in DNA: TGTGCCAGCAGCGTAAGCCCCTATAGCAATCAGCCCCAGCATTTT. This rearrangement joins TRBV9 to TRBJ1-5; D is undetermined. Germline assignment: CDR1 SGDLS and CDR2 YYNGEE. The length of the CDR3 is 15 residues. Trimming pared 1 base from V and 0 bases from J, leaving 8 bases between.